Listed below are T cell receptor beta chains from one sample, sequenced in a study of blood T cells in healthy people across ages. One entry per CDR3 protein, called by TCRdb with MiXCR from the 5' RACE reads. Of some 780,000 distinct CDR3 sequences listed, roughly 56% were seen once; the top ten hold 20% to 30%. The sample was blood. The receptors here all came from a man in his forties in good health. CDR3s include the opening cysteine and the closing phenylalanine or tryptophan. A D gene is named only where the DNA matches it firmly. Some rows have no size entry. The others give once, few or many, or a class for an expanded clone.

len	v_gene	d_gene	abundance	j_gene	CDR3aa	CDR3nt
17	TRBV12-3/TRBV12-4	TRBD1	many	TRBJ2-7	CASSLGDRFTSSYEQYF	TGTGCCAGCAGTTTAGGGGACAGGTTTACGAGCTCCTACGAGCAGTACTTC
13	TRBV2	TRBD2	-	TRBJ2-3	CASGTRNKNTQYF	TGTGCCAGTGGGACTAGAAACAAGAATACGCAGTATTTT
13	TRBV29-1	TRBD2	few	TRBJ2-1	CSAGLAGFGEQFF	TGCAGCGCCGGACTAGCGGGATTCGGTGAGCAGTTCTTC
14	TRBV13	-	few	TRBJ2-7	CASSYDRDVYEQYF	TGTGCCAGCAGCTACGACAGAGACGTCTACGAGCAGTACTTC
16	TRBV30	-	-	TRBJ2-4	CAWSVLSGGDGDIQYF	TGTGCCTGGAGTGTACTCAGTGGAGGGGATGGCGACATTCAGTACTTC
13	TRBV11-2	-	once	TRBJ1-2	CASSLNRADGYTF	TGTGCCAGCAGCTTAAACAGGGCAGATGGCTACACCTTC
18	TRBV5-1	TRBD1	-	TRBJ1-1	CASSLGVPGQGWNTEAFF	TGCGCCAGCAGCTTGGGGGTCCCGGGACAGGGTTGGAACACTGAAGCTTTCTTT
17	TRBV9	TRBD2	-	TRBJ2-2	CASSEPSGGVDTGELFF	TGTGCCAGCAGTGAACCTAGCGGGGGGGTCGACACCGGGGAGCTGTTTTTT
15	TRBV29-1	-	-	TRBJ2-1	CSVTPQGSSYNEQFF	TGCAGCGTAACACCCCAGGGGAGCTCCTACAATGAGCAGTTCTTC
18	TRBV27	TRBD1	-	TRBJ1-5	CASSPRDSFSPSNQPQHF	TGTGCCAGCAGTCCACGGGACAGCTTCAGCCCTAGCAATCAGCCCCAGCATTTT
12	TRBV29-1	-	-	TRBJ2-7	CSAQGVADELYF	TGCAGCGCCCAGGGCGTCGCCGACGAGCTGTACTTC
16	TRBV14	-	-	TRBJ2-1	CASSQFGQNFYNEQFF	TGTGCCAGCAGCCAATTCGGCCAGAATTTCTACAATGAGCAGTTCTTC
15	TRBV15	TRBD1	-	TRBJ1-2	CATSREVQGDYGYTF	TGTGCCACCAGCAGAGAAGTACAGGGGGACTATGGCTACACCTTC
15	TRBV12-3/TRBV12-4	TRBD1	-	TRBJ2-7	CASSFTGGDYNEQYF	TGTGCCAGCAGCTTCACAGGGGGCGACTACAATGAGCAGTACTTC
16	TRBV4-3	-	once	TRBJ2-1	CASSQDGTQTYNEQFF	TGCGCCAGCAGCCAAGACGGGACCCAGACATACAATGAGCAGTTCTTC
15	TRBV27	-	-	TRBJ1-1	CASNTVRGPTAEAFF	TGTGCCAGCAACACGGTCCGGGGTCCGACGGCTGAAGCTTTCTTT
13	TRBV11-3	-	-	TRBJ2-1	CASSLGVAQKQFF	TGTGCCAGCAGCTTAGGGGTAGCCCAAAAGCAGTTCTTC
15	TRBV5-1	-	-	TRBJ2-1	CASSLEGLYFNEQFF	TGCGCCAGCAGCTTGGAGGGACTTTACTTCAATGAGCAGTTCTTC
13	TRBV7-3	-	-	TRBJ2-3	CACSLSSRDTQYF	TGTGCCTGCAGCTTAAGTAGCCGGGATACGCAGTATTTT
16	TRBV20-1	TRBD1	-	TRBJ2-5	CSARDSGTGSGETQYF	TGCAGTGCTAGAGATAGTGGGACAGGGTCCGGGGAGACCCAGTACTTC
18	TRBV11-2	-	few	TRBJ2-5	CASSLISSGGAVQETQYF	TGTGCCAGCAGCTTAATCTCCTCTGGCGGGGCTGTCCAAGAGACCCAGTACTTC
14	TRBV12-3/TRBV12-4	TRBD1	-	TRBJ1-2	CASTRTGGLYGYTF	TGTGCCAGCACCCGGACAGGGGGTCTCTATGGCTACACCTTC
16	TRBV5-1	-	once	TRBJ2-1	CASSLARAPQGYEQFF	TGCGCCAGCAGCTTGGCCAGGGCTCCTCAAGGGTATGAGCAGTTCTTC
14	TRBV24-1	-	-	TRBJ2-7	CATSDTDRIHEQYF	TGTGCCACCAGTGACACGGACAGAATCCACGAGCAGTACTTC
21	TRBV10-3	TRBD2	-	TRBJ2-1	CAISESDGGLAGAPLHNEQFF	TGTGCCATCAGTGAGTCTGACGGGGGTCTAGCGGGGGCCCCCCTCCACAATGAGCAGTTCTTC
12	TRBV29-1	-	few	TRBJ2-2	CSVELDTGELFF	TGCAGCGTTGAGCTGGACACCGGGGAGCTGTTTTTT
18	TRBV7-9	TRBD2	-	TRBJ2-1	CASSPRTSGGVIYNEQFF	TGTGCCAGCAGCCCAAGGACTAGCGGGGGGGTAATCTACAATGAGCAGTTCTTC
18	TRBV28	-	-	TRBJ2-6	CASTLGGGTLSGANVLTF	TGTGCCAGCACTCTAGGGGGGGGAACCCTCTCTGGGGCCAACGTCCTGACTTTC
15	TRBV6-6	TRBD2	-	TRBJ2-1	CASSYLLAGVNEQFF	TGTGCCAGCAGTTACTTACTAGCGGGAGTCAATGAGCAGTTCTTC
15	TRBV20-1	-	many	TRBJ2-5	CSARDPLRGAETQYF	TGCAGTGCTAGAGATCCTTTAAGGGGGGCGGAGACCCAGTACTTC
18	TRBV9	TRBD2	-	TRBJ2-3	CASSAGLAGGVMMDTQYF	TGTGCCAGCAGCGCAGGACTAGCGGGGGGGGTAATGATGGATACGCAGTATTTT
15	TRBV28	-	once	TRBJ1-2	CASSFPGREGYGYTF	TGTGCCAGCAGTTTCCCTGGGCGGGAGGGGTATGGCTACACCTTC
17	TRBV6-6	TRBD2	-	TRBJ2-4	CASRSGTSGRAKNIQYF	TGTGCCAGCAGGTCCGGGACTAGCGGGAGGGCCAAAAACATTCAGTACTTC
16	TRBV4-3	TRBD1	-	TRBJ2-7	CASSQGAGTGFYEQYF	TGCGCCAGCAGCCAGGGCGCCGGGACAGGGTTCTACGAGCAGTACTTC
14	TRBV2	-	-	TRBJ1-6	CASSAGSYNSPLHF	TGTGCCAGCAGTGCCGGGTCCTACAATTCACCCCTCCACTTT
13	TRBV20-1	-	-	TRBJ2-1	CSASAPTYNEQFF	TGCAGTGCTAGCGCTCCAACCTACAATGAGCAGTTCTTC
14	TRBV4-3	-	once	TRBJ2-7	CASSQSWGSYEQYF	TGCGCCAGCAGCCAATCCTGGGGCTCCTACGAGCAGTACTTC
16	TRBV6-1	-	-	TRBJ2-7	CASSEAGTLKSYEQYF	TGTGCCAGCAGTGAAGCCGGGACACTAAAATCCTACGAGCAGTACTTC
14	TRBV15	TRBD1	once	TRBJ1-1	CATSTDRGVHEAFF	TGTGCCACCAGTACAGACAGGGGGGTTCATGAAGCTTTCTTT
15	TRBV11-2	-	-	TRBJ1-2	CASSLERDLGYGYTF	TGTGCCAGCAGCTTAGAGAGGGATTTGGGCTATGGCTACACCTTC
17	TRBV7-2	-	few	TRBJ2-1	CASSLRSGFSSYNEQFF	TGTGCCAGCAGTTTGCGCTCGGGGTTTAGCTCCTACAATGAGCAGTTCTTC
14	TRBV20-1	-	-	TRBJ2-3	CSASSRGSTDTQYF	TGCAGTGCTAGTTCCCGGGGTAGCACAGATACGCAGTATTTT
17	TRBV10-3	TRBD1	-	TRBJ1-2	CAISESARGPVGYGYTF	TGTGCCATCAGTGAGTCGGCCAGGGGGCCGGTCGGCTATGGCTACACCTTC
16	TRBV5-1	TRBD2	few	TRBJ2-3	CASSPNLSGGASRQYF	TGCGCCAGCAGCCCGAACCTTAGCGGGGGGGCATCCCGGCAGTATTTT
16	TRBV7-9	-	-	TRBJ1-2	CASNANARGGRDGYTF	TGTGCCAGCAACGCGAACGCGCGGGGGGGTAGGGATGGCTACACCTTC
14	TRBV29-1	-	-	TRBJ1-4	CSVRTVEHNEKLFF	TGCAGCGTGAGGACCGTCGAGCATAATGAAAAACTGTTTTTT
20	TRBV7-8	TRBD2	-	TRBJ2-3	CASSLAQREQLAGMGDTQYF	TGTGCCAGCAGCTTAGCCCAGAGGGAACAACTAGCGGGAATGGGAGATACGCAGTATTTT
16	TRBV18	-	-	TRBJ2-5	CASSPPSPLAGETQYF	TGTGCCAGCTCACCACCCAGTCCGCTAGCTGGGGAGACCCAGTACTTC
15	TRBV13	TRBD2	-	TRBJ2-4	CASSLSGLAGDEQYF	TGTGCCAGCAGCTTATCGGGACTAGCGGGGGATGAGCAGTACTTC
14	TRBV29-1	TRBD2	few	TRBJ2-3	CSGGTSGGTDTQYF	TGCAGCGGAGGGACTAGCGGGGGCACAGATACGCAGTATTTT
14	TRBV28	TRBD2	few	TRBJ2-3	CASSSLAGVDTQYF	TGTGCCAGCAGTTCCCTAGCGGGGGTGGATACGCAGTATTTT
18	TRBV6-5	-	-	TRBJ1-6	CASSYNESPSSYNSPLHF	TGTGCCAGCAGTTACAATGAGTCGCCAAGCTCCTATAATTCACCCCTCCACTTT
13	TRBV20-1	TRBD2	-	TRBJ2-7	CSARATSDYEQYF	TGCAGTGCTAGAGCGACTAGCGACTACGAGCAGTACTTC
14	TRBV19	-	once	TRBJ2-5	CASSTDTKQETQYF	TGTGCCAGTAGTACAGACACAAAACAGGAGACCCAGTACTTC
13	TRBV6-6	TRBD1	-	TRBJ2-7	CASSTRGLHEQYF	TGTGCCAGCAGTACCAGGGGGCTGCACGAGCAGTACTTC
13	TRBV7-2	-	-	TRBJ2-5	CASSLKNQETQYF	TGTGCCAGCAGCCTGAAAAATCAAGAGACCCAGTACTTC
17	TRBV6-1	TRBD1	-	TRBJ1-3	CASTSDREGNSGNTIYF	TGTGCCAGCACCTCGGACAGGGAGGGCAACTCTGGAAACACCATATATTTT
16	TRBV20-1	-	-	TRBJ2-1	CSASDPGGSSYNEQFF	TGCAGTGCTAGTGATCCTGGGGGAAGCTCCTACAATGAGCAGTTCTTC
13	TRBV7-8	-	-	TRBJ2-3	CASREDPADTQYF	TGTGCCAGCAGAGAAGACCCGGCCGATACGCAGTATTTT